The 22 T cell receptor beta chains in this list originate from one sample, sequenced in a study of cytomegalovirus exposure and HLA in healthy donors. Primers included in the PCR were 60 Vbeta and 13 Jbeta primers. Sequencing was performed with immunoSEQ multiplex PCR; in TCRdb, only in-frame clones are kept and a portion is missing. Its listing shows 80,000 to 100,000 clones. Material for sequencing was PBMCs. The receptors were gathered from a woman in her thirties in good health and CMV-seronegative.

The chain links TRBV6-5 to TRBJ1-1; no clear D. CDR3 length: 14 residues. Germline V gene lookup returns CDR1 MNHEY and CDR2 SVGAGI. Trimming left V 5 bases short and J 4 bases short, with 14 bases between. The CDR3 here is CASSEDGSLTEAFF. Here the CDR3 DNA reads TGTGCCAGCAGTGAAGACGGGAGCCTCACTGAAGCTTTCTTT.

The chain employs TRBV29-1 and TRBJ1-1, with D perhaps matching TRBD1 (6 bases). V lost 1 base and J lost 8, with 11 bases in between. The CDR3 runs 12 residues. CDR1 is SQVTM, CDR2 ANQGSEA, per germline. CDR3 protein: CSVEGEGGEAFF. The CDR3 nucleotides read TGCAGCGTTGAAGGGGAGGGGGGAGAAGCTTTCTTT.

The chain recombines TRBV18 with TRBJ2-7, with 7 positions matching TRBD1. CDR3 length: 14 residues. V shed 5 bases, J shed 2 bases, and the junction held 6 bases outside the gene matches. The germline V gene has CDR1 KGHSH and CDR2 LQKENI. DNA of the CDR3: TGTGCCAGCTCAGAGGGGACAGCGGCCTACGAGCAGTACTTC. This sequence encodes CASSEGTAAYEQYF.

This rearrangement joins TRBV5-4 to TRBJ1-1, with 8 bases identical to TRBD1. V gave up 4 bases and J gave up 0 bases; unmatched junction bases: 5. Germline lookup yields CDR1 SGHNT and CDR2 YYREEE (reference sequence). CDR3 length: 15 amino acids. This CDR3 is CASSVDRGVNTEAFF. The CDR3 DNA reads TGTGCCAGCAGCGTCGACAGGGGAGTGAACACTGAAGCTTTCTTT.

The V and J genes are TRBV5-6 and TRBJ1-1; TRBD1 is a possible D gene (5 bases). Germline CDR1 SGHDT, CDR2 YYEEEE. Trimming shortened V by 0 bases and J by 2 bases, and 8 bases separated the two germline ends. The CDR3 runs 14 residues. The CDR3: CASSLDRLNTEAFF. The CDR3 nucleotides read TGTGCCAGCAGCTTGGACAGGCTCAACACTGAAGCTTTCTTT. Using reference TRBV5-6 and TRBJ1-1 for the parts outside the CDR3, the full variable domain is DAGVTQSPTHLIKTRGQQVTLRCSPKSGHDTVSWYQQALGQGPQFIFQYYEEEERQRGNFPDRFSGHQFPNYSSELNVNALLLGDSALYLCASSLDRLNTEAFFGQGTRLTVV.

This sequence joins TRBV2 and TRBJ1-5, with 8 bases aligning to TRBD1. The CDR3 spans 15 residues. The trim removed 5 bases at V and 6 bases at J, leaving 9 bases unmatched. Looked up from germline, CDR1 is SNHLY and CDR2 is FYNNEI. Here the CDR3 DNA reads TGTGCCAGCAGTCTCCGGACAGGGAGGGCTCAGCCCCAGCATTTT. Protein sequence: CASSLRTGRAQPQHF.

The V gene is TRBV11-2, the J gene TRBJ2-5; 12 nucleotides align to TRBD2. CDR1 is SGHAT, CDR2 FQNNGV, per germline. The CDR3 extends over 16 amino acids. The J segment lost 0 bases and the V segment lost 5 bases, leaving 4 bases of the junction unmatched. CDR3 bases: TGTGCCAGCAGCCGTACTAGCGGGGGGTACCAAGAGACCCAGTACTTC. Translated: CASSRTSGGYQETQYF.

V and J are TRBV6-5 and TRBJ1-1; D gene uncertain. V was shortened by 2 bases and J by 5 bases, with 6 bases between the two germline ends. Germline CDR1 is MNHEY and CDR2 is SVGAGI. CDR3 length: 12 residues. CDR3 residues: CASSYEGTEAFF. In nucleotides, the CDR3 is TGTGCCAGCAGTTACGAGGGAACTGAAGCTTTCTTT.

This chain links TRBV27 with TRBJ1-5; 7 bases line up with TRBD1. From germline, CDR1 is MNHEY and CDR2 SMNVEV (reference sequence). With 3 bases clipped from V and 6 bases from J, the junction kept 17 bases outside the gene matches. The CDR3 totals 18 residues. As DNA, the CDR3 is TGTGCCAGCAGTTTTTTGGGTACTGGGGGACAGCACCCTCAGCCCCAGCATTTT. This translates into CASSFLGTGGQHPQPQHF.

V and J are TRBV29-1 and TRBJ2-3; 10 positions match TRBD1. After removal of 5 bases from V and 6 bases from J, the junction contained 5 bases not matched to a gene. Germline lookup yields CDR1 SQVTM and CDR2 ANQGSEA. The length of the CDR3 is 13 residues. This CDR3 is CSVRTGGMDTQYF. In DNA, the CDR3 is TGCAGCGTTCGGACAGGGGGGATGGATACGCAGTATTTT.

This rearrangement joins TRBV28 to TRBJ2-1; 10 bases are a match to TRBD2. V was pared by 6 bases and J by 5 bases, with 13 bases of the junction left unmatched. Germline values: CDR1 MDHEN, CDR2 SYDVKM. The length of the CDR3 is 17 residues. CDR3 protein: CASSSLSSGSIHNEQFF. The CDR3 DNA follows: TGTGCCAGCAGCTCCCTTTCTAGCGGGAGTATCCACAATGAGCAGTTCTTC.

CDR3 nucleotides: TGTGCCAGCAGCGCCGACAGGGTGAACACTGAAGCTTTCTTT. Amino acid sequence: CASSADRVNTEAFF. This chain uses TRBV6-1 with TRBJ1-1, with 7 bases aligning to TRBD1. The V gene's germline CDR1 is MNHNS and CDR2 SASEGT. This CDR3 spans 14 amino acids. After removal of 6 bases from V and 0 bases from J, the junction contained 4 bases not matched to a gene.

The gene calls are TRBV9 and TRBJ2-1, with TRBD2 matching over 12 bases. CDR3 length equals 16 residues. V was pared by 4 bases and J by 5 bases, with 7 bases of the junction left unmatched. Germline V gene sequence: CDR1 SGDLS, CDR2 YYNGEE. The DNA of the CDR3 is TGTGCCAGCAGCTTCCCTCTAGCGGGGGGGGACAATGAGCAGTTCTTC. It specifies CASSFPLAGGDNEQFF.

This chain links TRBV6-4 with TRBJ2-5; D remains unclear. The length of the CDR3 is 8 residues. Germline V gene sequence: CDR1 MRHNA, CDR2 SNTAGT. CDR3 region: CGPETQYF. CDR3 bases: TGTGGTCCGGAGACCCAGTACTTC.

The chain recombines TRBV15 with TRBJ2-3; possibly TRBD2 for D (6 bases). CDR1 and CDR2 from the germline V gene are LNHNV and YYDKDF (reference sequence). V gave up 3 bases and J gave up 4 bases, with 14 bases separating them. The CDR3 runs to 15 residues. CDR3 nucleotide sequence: TGTGCCACCAGCAGTGCCTCGCCGGGAGCAGATACGCAGTATTTT. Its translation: CATSSASPGADTQYF. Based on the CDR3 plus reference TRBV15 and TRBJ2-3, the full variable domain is DAMVIQNPRYQVTQFGKPVTLSCSQTLNHNVMYWYQQKSSQAPKLLFHYYDKDFNNEADTPDNFQSRRPNTSFCFLDIRSPGLGDTAMYLCATSSASPGADTQYFGPGTRLTVL.

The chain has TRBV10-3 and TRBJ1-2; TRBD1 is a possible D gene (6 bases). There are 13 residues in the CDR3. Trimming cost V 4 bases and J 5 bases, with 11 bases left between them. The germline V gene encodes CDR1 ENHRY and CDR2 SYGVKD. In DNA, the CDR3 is TGTGCCATCAGTGGAGGGACACTTTATGGCTACACCTTC. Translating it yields CAISGGTLYGYTF.

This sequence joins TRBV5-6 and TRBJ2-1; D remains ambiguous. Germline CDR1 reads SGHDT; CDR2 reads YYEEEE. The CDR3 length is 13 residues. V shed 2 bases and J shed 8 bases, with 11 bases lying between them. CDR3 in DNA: TGTGCCAGCAGCTTAACGGTCAAGCATGAGCAGTTCTTC. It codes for CASSLTVKHEQFF.

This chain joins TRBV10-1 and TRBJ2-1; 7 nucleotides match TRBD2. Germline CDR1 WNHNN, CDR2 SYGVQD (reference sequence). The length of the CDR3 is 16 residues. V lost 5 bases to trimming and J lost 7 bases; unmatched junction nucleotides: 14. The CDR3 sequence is CASSPPGRSGKNEQFF. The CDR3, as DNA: TGCGCCAGCAGTCCACCCGGGAGGAGCGGGAAGAATGAGCAGTTCTTC.

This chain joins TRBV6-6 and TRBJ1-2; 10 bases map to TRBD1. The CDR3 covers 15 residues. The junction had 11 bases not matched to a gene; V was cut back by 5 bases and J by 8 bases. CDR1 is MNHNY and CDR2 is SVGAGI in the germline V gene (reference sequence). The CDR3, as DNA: TGTGCCAGCAGTACCGTACGTGGGACAGGGGACGGCTACACCTTC. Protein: CASSTVRGTGDGYTF.

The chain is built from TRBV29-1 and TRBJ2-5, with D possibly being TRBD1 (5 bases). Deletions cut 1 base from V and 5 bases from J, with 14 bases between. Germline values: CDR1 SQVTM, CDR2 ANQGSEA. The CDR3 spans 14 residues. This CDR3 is CSVEAPQGRETQYF. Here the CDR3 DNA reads TGCAGCGTTGAAGCCCCGCAGGGCCGGGAGACCCAGTACTTC.

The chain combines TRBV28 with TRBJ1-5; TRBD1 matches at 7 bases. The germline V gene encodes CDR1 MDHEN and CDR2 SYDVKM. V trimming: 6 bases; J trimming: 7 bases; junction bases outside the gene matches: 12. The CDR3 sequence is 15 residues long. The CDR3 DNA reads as TGTGCCAGCAGGACCCCTAGAGGGGGCGGACAGCCCCAGCATTTT. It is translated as CASRTPRGGGQPQHF.

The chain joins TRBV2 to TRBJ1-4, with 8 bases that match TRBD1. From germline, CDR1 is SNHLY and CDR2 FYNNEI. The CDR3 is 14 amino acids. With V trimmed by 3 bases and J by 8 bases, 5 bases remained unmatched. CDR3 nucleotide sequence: TGTGCCAGCAGTGAGGACAGGGCGCGGGAAAAACTGTTTTTT. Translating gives CASSEDRAREKLFF.